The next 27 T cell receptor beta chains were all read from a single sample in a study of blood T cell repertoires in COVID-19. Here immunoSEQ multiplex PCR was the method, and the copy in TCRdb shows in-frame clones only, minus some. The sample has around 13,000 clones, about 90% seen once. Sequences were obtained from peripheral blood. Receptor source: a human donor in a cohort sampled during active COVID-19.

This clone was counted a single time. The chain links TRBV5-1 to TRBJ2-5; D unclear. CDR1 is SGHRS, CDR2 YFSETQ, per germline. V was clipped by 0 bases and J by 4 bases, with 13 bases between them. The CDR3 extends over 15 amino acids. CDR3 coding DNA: TGCGCCAGCAGCTTGGGCCCCCCACCGGGAGAGACCCAGTACTTC. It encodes CASSLGPPPGETQYF.

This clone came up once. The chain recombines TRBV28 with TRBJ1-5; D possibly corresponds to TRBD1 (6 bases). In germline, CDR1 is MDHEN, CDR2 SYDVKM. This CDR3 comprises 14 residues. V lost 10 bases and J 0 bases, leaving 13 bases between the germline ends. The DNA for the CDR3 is TGTGCCAATGGGAGACAGGCTAGCAATCAGCCCCAGCATTTT. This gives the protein CANGRQASNQPQHF.

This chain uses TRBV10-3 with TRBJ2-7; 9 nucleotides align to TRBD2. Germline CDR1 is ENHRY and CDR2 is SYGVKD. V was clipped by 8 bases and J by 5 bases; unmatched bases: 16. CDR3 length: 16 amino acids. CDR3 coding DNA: TGTGCCATCGGAGTAGTGAGGAGCGGGGGGCACAACGAGCAGTACTTC. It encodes CAIGVVRSGGHNEQYF.

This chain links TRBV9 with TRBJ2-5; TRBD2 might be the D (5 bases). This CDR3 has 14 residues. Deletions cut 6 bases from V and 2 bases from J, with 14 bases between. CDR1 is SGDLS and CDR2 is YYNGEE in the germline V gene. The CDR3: CASNPDGGQETQYF. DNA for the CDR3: TGTGCCAGCAACCCCGACGGAGGACAAGAGACCCAGTACTTC.

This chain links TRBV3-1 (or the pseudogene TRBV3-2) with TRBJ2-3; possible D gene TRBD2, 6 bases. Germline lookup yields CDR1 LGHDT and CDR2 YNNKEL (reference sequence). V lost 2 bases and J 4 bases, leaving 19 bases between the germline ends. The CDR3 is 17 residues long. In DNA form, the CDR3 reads TGTGCCAGCAGCCAACGGAAAATCGGGAGTCTGGCAGATACGCAGTATTTT. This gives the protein CASSQRKIGSLADTQYF.

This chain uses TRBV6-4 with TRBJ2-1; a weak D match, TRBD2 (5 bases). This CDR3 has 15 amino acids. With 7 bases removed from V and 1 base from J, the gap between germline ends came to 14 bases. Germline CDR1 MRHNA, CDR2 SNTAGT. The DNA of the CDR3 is TGTGCCAGCACGTCACCGCCGGGGTCCTACAATGAGCAGTTCTTC. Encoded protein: CASTSPPGSYNEQFF.

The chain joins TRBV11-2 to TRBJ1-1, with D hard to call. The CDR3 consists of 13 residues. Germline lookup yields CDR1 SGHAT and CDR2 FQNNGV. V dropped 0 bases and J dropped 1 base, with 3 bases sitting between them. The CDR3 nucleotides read TGTGCCAGCAGCTTAGATCGGAACACTGAAGCTTTCTTT. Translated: CASSLDRNTEAFF.

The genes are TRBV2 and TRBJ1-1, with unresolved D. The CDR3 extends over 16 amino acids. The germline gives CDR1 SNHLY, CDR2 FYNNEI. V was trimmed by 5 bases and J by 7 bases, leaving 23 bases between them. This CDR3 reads CASSPILNVPGNEAFF. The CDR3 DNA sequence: TGTGCCAGCAGTCCTATCCTCAACGTCCCCGGGAATGAAGCTTTCTTT.

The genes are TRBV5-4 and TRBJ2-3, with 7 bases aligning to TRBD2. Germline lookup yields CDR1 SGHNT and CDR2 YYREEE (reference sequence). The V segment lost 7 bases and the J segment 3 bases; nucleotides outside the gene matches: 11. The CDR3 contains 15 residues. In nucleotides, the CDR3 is TGTGCCAGCTCCCAATTGTGGGGGGGAACAGATACGCAGTATTTT. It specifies CASSQLWGGTDTQYF.

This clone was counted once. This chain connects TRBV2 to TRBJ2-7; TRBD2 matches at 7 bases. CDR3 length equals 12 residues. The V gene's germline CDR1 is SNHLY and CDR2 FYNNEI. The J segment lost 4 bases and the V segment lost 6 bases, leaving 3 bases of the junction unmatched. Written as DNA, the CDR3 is TGTGCCAGCAGCCTGCGGGGGTACGAGCAGTACTTC. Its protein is CASSLRGYEQYF.

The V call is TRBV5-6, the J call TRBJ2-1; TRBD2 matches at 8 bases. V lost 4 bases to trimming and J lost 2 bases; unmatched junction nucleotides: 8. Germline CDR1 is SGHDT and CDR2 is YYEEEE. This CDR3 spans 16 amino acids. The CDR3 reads CASSGAAGDAYNEQFF. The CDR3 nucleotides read TGTGCCAGCAGCGGGGCAGCGGGAGACGCCTACAATGAGCAGTTCTTC.

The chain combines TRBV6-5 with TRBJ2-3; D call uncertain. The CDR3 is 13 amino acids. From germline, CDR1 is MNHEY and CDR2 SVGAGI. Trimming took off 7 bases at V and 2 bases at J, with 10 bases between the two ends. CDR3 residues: CASTVTFTDTQYF. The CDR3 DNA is TGTGCCAGCACGGTCACCTTCACAGATACGCAGTATTTT.

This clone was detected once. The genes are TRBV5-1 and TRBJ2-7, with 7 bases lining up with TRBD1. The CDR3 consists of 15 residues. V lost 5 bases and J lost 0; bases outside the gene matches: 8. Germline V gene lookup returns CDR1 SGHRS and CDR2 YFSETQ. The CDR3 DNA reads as TGCGCCAGCAGGGCTAGGGACAGCCCCTCCTACGAGCAGTACTTC. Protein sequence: CASRARDSPSYEQYF.

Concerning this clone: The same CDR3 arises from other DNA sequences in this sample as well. The CDR3 DNA sequence: TGTGCCAGCAGCTTAGTTAGGGGCGATGGCTACACCTTC. Its translation: CASSLVRGDGYTF. This chain uses TRBV7-2 with TRBJ1-2, with a weak D call TRBD1 (5 bases). Per germline, CDR1 SGHTA and CDR2 FQGNSA. This CDR3 region has 13 residues. With 1 base removed from V and 6 bases from J, the gap between germline ends came to 9 bases. The full variable domain, rest sourced from reference TRBV7-2 and TRBJ1-2, is GAGVSQSPSNKVTEKGKDVELRCDPISGHTALYWYRQSLGQGLEFLIYFQGNSAPDKSGLPSDRFSAERTGGSVSTLTIQRTQQEDSAVYLCASSLVRGDGYTFGSGTRLTVV.

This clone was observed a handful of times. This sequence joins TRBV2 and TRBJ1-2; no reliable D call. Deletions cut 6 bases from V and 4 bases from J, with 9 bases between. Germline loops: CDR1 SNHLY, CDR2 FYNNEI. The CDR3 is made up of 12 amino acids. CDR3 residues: CASRPGPYGYTF. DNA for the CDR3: TGTGCCAGCAGGCCGGGTCCCTATGGCTACACCTTC.

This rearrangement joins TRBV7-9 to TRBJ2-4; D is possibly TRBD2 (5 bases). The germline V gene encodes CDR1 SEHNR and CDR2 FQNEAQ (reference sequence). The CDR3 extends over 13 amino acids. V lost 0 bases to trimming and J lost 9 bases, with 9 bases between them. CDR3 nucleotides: TGTGCCAGCAGCTTAGCGGGAGTGAGCATTCAGTACTTC. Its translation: CASSLAGVSIQYF.

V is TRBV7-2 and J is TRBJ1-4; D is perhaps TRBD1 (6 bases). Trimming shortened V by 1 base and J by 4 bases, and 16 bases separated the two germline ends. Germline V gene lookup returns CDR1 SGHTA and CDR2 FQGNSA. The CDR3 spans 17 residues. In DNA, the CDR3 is TGTGCCAGCAGCTTAGGCAGGGGTAGTTCGAGTAATGAAAAACTGTTTTTT. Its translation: CASSLGRGSSSNEKLFF.

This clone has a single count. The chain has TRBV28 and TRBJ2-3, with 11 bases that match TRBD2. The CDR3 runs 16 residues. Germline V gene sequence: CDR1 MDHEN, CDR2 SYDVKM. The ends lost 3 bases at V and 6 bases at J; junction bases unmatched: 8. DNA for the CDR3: TGTGCCAGCAGTTTTCCTAGCGGGAGGAGCCCCGATACGCAGTATTTT. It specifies CASSFPSGRSPDTQYF. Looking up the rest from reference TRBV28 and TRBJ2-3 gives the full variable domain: DVKVTQSSRYLVKRTGEKVFLECVQDMDHENMFWYRQDPGLGLRLIYFSYDVKMKEKGDIPEGYSVSREKKERFSLILESASTNQTSMYLCASSFPSGRSPDTQYFGPGTRLTVL.

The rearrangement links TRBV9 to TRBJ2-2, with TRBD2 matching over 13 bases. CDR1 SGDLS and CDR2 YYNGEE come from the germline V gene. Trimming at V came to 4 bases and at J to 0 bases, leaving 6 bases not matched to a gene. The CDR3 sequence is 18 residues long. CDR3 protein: CASSSRLAGGANTGELFF. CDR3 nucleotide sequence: TGTGCCAGCAGCTCCCGACTAGCGGGGGGCGCGAACACCGGGGAGCTGTTTTTT.

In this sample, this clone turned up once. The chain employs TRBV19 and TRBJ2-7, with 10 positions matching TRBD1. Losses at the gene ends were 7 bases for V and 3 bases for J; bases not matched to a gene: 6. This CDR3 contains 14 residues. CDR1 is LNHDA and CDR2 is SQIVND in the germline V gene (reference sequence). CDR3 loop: CASNPGQGLYEQYF. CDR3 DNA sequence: TGTGCCAGTAACCCGGGACAGGGGCTCTACGAGCAGTACTTC.

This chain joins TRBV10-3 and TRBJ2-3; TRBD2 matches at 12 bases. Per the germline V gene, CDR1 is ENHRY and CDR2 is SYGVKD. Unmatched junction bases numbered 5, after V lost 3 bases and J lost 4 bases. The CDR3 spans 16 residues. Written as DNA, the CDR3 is TGTGCCATCAGTGATCAGACTAGCGGGAGCGCAGATACGCAGTATTTT. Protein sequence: CAISDQTSGSADTQYF.

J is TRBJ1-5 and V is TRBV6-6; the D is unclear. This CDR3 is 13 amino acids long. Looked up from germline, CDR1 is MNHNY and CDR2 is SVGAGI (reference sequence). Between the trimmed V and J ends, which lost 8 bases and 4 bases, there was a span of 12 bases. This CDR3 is CASGQKKNQPQHF. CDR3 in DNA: TGTGCCAGCGGCCAGAAAAAAAATCAGCCCCAGCATTTT.

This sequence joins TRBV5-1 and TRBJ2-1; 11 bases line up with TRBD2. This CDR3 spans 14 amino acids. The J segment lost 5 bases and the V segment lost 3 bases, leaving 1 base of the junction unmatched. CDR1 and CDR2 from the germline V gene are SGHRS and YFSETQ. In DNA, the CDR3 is TGCGCCAGCAGCTATAGCGGGAGGGACAATGAGCAGTTCTTC. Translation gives CASSYSGRDNEQFF.

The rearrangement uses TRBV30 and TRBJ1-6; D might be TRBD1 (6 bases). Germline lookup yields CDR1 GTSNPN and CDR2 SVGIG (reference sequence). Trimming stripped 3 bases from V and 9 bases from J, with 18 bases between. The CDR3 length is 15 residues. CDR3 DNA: TGTGCCTGGAGCGGGATCGGGGGGCAGGGTTCACCCCTCCACTTT. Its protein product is CAWSGIGGQGSPLHF. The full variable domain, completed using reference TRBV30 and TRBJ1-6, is SQTIHQWPATLVQPVGSPLSLECTVEGTSNPNLYWYRQAAGRGLQLLFYSVGIGQISSEVPQNLSASRPQDRQFILSSKKLLLSDSGFYLCAWSGIGGQGSPLHFGNGTRLTVT.

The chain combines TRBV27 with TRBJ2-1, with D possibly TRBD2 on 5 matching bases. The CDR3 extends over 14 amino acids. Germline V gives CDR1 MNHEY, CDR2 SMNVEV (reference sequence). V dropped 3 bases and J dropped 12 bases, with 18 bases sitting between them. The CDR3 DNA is TGTGCCAGCAGTTTGAGACCGTCCCTCGGGGTGCAGTTCTTC. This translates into CASSLRPSLGVQFF.

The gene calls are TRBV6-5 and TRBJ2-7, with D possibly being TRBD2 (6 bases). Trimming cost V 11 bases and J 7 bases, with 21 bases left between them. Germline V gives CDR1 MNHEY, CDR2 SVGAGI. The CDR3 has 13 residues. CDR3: CACTGGLREEQYF. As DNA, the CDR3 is TGTGCCTGCACGGGCGGTCTCCGGGAGGAGCAGTACTTC.

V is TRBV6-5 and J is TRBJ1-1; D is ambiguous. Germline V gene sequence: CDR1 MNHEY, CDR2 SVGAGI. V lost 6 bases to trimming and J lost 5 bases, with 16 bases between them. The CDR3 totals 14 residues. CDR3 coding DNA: TGTGCCAGCAGCCAATTGCGAGGTCTAACTGAAGCTTTCTTT. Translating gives CASSQLRGLTEAFF.